Listed below are T cell receptor beta chains from one sample, sequenced in a study of cytomegalovirus exposure and HLA in healthy donors. TCRdb's copy holds only in-frame clones and misses some; the assay was immunoSEQ multiplex PCR. The sample has 90,000 to 150,000 clones; 81% are singletons. The source material was PBMCs. These TCRs come from a woman in her thirties or forties in good health and CMV-seronegative. The CDR3 runs from the conserved cysteine through the conserved F or W. D genes are given only for firm matches. Not all rows give a size; the values are once, few, many and, for expanded clones, a class.

j_call d_call clone_size v_call cdr3_nt cdr3_aa
TRBJ2-3 . . TRBV11-2 TGTGCCAGCAGCTACTCTTCCACAGATACGCAGTATTTT CASSYSSTDTQYF
TRBJ2-7 TRBD2 . TRBV7-6 TGTGCCAGCAGCCCGGATGGGGGGGGGTTTTTGTACGAGCAGTACTTC CASSPDGGGFLYEQYF
TRBJ1-6 . . TRBV6-1 TGTGCCAGCAGTGAAGCGCATGCGGGTAGTAATTCACCCCTCCACTTT CASSEAHAGSNSPLHF
TRBJ1-1 . . TRBV29-1 TGCAGCGTACAGGGATCCACCACTGAAGCTTTCTTT CSVQGSTTEAFF
TRBJ2-2 TRBD1 . TRBV11-3 TGTGCCAGCAGCTTGGACAGGGGAGGCACCGGGGAGCTGTTTTTT CASSLDRGGTGELFF
TRBJ1-1 . few TRBV27 TGTGCCAGCAGTTTAGGGAGGGGCACTGAAGCTTTCTTT CASSLGRGTEAFF
TRBJ2-5 . . TRBV5-1 TGCGCCAGCAGCTTTCAGGGATTCCAAGAGACCCAGTACTTC CASSFQGFQETQYF
TRBJ1-4 . . TRBV11-2 TGTGCCAGCAGCTTAGCGGGGAGAACAACTAATGAAAAACTGTTTTTT CASSLAGRTTNEKLFF
TRBJ2-3 . . TRBV13 TGTGCCAGCAGCTTAGATGGCAGGGGTCAATCCACAGATACGCAGTATTTT CASSLDGRGQSTDTQYF
TRBJ2-3 TRBD1 . TRBV7-9 TGTGCCAGCAGCCCCCCAACCGGGACAGAGACAGATACGCAGTATTTT CASSPPTGTETDTQYF
TRBJ2-6 . . TRBV7-9 TGTGCCAGCAGGATACAGGGCCCCGGGGCCAACGTCCTGACTTTC CASRIQGPGANVLTF
TRBJ2-4 TRBD1 . TRBV18 TGTGCCAGCTCACCAGGACAGGGGGCAGCCAAAAACATTCAGTACTTC CASSPGQGAAKNIQYF
TRBJ1-1 TRBD1 . TRBV5-1 TGCGCCAGCAGCGCGATTACAGGGGGCACTGAAGCTTTCTTT CASSAITGGTEAFF
TRBJ2-3 TRBD1 . TRBV14 TGTGCCAGCAGCCAAGCTTCGGGTGACAGGGGGCGTTCGGATACGCAGTATTTT CASSQASGDRGRSDTQYF